The text below deals with one T cell receptor beta chain. The antigen remains unidentified. Germline V gene lookup returns CDR1 MNHEY and CDR2 SVGEGT. V dropped 6 bases and J dropped 2 bases, with 11 bases sitting between them. The CDR3 has 14 amino acids. Profiling that covered TCR beta VDJ and CDR3 relied on genomic DNA as its template. Using its own MiXCR run on the reads, TCRdb lists one record per CDR3 protein. Of approximately 160,000 distinct CDR3 sequences in the sample, approximately 44% were seen once. This sample stems from a study of CD8+CD57+ T cells in acquired aplastic anemia. Study-wide context: Sorted CD4+ and CD8+ cell DNA averaged roughly 3 ug. CD4+ cells from healthy donors averaged roughly 11 million reads. Findings of the study overall: Patients and controls shared approximately 30 CD8+ CDR3 sequences.

This receptor was obtained from a human donor in good health. The rearrangement links TRBV6-2 or TRBV6-3 to TRBJ2-1, with D perhaps being TRBD1 or TRBD2 (5 bases each). Sequencing was done on a sample of sorted CD4+, CD8+, or CD8+CD57+ T cells (not recorded which) from PBMCs. DNA of the CDR3: TGTGCCAGCAGGGGGACGCCTACCTACAATGAGCAGTTCTTC. Residues: CASRGTPTYNEQFF.